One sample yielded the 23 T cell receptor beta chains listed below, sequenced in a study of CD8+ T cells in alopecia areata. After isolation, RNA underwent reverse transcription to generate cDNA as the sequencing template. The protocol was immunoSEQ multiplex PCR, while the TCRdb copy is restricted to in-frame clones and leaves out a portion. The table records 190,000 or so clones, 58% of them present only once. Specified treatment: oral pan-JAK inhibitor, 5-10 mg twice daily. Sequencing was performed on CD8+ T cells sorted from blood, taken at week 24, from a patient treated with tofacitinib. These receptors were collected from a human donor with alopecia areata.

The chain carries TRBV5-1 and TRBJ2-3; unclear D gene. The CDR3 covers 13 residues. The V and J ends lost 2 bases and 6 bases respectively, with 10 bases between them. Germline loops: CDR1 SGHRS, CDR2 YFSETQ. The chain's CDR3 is CASSFGARDTQYF. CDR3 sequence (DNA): TGCGCCAGCAGCTTCGGTGCCCGGGATACGCAGTATTTT.

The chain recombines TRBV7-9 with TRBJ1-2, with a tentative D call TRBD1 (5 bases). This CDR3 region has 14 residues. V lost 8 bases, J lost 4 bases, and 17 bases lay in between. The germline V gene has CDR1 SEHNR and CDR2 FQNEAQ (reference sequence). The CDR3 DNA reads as TGTGCCAGCGTTCCGGTGGGGCTATCCTATGGCTACACCTTC. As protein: CASVPVGLSYGYTF. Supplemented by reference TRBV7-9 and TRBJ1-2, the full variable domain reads DTGVSQNPRHKITKRGQNVTFRCDPISEHNRLYWYRQTLGQGPEFLTYFQNEAQLEKSRLLSDRFSAERPKGSFSTLEIQRTEQGDSAMYLCASVPVGLSYGYTFGSGTRLTVV.

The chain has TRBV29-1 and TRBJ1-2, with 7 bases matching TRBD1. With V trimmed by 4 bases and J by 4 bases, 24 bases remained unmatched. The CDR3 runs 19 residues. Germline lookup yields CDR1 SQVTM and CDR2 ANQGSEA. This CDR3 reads CSVVSLRSKRDSWGYGYTF. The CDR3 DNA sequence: TGCAGCGTTGTATCCCTAAGATCAAAGCGGGACAGCTGGGGCTATGGCTACACCTTC.

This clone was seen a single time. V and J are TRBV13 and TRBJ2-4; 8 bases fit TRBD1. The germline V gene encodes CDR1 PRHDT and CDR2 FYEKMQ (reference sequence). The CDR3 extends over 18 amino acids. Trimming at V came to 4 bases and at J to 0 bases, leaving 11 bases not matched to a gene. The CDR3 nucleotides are TGTGCCAGCAGCTCCGGACAGGGCTCAGGACTAGCCAAAAACATTCAGTACTTC. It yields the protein CASSSGQGSGLAKNIQYF.

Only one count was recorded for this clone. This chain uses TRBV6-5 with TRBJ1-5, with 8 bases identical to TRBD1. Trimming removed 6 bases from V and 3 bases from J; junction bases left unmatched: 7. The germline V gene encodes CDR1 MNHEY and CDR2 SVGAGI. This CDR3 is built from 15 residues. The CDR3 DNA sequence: TGTGCCAGCAGGCGACAGGGGAAGCCCAATCAGCCCCAGCATTTT. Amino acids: CASRRQGKPNQPQHF.

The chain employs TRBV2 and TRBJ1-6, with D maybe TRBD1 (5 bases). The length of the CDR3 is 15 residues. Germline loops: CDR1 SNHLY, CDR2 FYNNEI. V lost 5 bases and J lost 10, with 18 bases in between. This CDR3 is CASSLRSQDPSPLHF. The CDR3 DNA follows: TGTGCCAGCAGTCTCCGTTCACAGGACCCCTCACCCCTCCACTTT. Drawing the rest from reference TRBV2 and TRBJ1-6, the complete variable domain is EPEVTQTPSHQVTQMGQEVILRCVPISNHLYFYWYRQILGQKVEFLVSFYNNEISEKSEIFDDQFSVERPDGSNFTLKIRSTKLEDSAMYFCASSLRSQDPSPLHFGNGTRLTVT.

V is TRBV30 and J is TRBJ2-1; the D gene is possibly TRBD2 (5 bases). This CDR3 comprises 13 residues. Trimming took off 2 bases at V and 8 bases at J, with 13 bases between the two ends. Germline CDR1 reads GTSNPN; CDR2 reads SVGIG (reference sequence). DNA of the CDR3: TGTGCCTGGAGTAAGTTTGGAGGAGATGAGCAGTTCTTC. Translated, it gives CAWSKFGGDEQFF. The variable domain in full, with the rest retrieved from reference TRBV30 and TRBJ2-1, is SQTIHQWPATLVQPVGSPLSLECTVEGTSNPNLYWYRQAAGRGLQLLFYSVGIGQISSEVPQNLSASRPQDRQFILSSKKLLLSDSGFYLCAWSKFGGDEQFFGPGTRLTVL.

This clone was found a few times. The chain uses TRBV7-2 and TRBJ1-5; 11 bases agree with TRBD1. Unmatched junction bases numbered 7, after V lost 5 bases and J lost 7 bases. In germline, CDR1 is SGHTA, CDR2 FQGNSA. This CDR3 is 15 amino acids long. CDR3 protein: CASSHRDRGFQPQHF. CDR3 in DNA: TGTGCCAGCAGCCACCGGGACAGGGGGTTCCAGCCCCAGCATTTT.

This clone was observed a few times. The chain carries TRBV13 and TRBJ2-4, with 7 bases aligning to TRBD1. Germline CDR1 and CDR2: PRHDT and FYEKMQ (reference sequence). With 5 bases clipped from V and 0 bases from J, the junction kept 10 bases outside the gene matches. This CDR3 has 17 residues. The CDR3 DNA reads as TGTGCCAGCAGCCCCGACAGGGACACCATAGCCAAAAACATTCAGTACTTC. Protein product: CASSPDRDTIAKNIQYF.

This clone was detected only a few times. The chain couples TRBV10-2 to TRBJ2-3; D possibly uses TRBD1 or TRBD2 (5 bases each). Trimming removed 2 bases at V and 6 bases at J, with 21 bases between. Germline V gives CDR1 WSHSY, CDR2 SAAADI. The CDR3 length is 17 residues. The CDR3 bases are TGCGCCAGCAGTGAGCCAGCCGGGACCCCATTCGGGGATACGCAGTATTTT. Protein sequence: CASSEPAGTPFGDTQYF.

The CDR3 DNA reads TGTGCCAGCAGCGCTTGGACTGGTACTTTCTTT. Translating gives CASSAWTGTFF. The V call is TRBV7-9, the J call TRBJ1-1; D is uncertain. The CDR3 has 11 residues. From germline, CDR1 is SEHNR and CDR2 FQNEAQ (reference sequence). Deletions cut 5 bases from V and 12 bases from J, with 13 bases between.

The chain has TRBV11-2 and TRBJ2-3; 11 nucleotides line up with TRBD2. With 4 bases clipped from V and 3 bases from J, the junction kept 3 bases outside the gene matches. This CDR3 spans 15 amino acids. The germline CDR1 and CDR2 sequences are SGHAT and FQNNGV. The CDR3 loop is CASSYSGGGTDTQYF. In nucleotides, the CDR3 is TGTGCCAGCAGCTATAGCGGGGGGGGAACAGATACGCAGTATTTT.

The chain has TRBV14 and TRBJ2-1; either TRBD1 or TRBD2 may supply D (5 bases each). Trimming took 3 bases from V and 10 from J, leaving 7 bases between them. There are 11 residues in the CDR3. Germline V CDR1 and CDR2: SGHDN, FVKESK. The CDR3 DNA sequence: TGTGCCAGCAGCCAGGGGACCGAGCAGTTCTTC. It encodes CASSQGTEQFF.

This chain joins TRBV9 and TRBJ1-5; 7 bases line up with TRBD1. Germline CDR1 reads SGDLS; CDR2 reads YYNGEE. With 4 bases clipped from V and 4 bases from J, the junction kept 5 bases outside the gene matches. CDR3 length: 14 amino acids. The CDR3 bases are TGTGCCAGCAGCACGGGACAGAAAAATCAGCCCCAGCATTTT. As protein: CASSTGQKNQPQHF.

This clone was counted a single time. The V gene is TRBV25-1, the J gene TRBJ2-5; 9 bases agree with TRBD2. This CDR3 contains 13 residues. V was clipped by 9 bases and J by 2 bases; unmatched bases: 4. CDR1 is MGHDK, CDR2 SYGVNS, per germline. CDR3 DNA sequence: TGTGCCAGTCTAGCGGGGTATCAAGAGACCCAGTACTTC. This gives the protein CASLAGYQETQYF.

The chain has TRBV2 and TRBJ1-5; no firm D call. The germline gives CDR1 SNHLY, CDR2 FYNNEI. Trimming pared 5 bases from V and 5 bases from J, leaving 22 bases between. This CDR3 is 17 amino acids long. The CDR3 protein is CASSFLIAEGIDQPQHF. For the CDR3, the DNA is TGTGCCAGCAGTTTCTTAATTGCGGAGGGTATCGATCAGCCCCAGCATTTT.

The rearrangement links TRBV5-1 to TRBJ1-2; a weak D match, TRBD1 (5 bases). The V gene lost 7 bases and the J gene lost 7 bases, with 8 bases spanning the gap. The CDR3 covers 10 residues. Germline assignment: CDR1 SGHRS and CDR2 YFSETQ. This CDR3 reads CASRGAGYTF. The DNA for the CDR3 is TGCGCCAGCCGTGGGGCTGGCTACACCTTC.

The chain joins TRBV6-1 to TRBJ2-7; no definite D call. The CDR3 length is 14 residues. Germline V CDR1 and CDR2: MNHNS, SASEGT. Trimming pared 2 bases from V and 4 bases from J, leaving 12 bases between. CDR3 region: CASSELVSQYEQYF. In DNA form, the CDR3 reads TGTGCCAGCAGTGAACTGGTCTCACAATACGAGCAGTACTTC.

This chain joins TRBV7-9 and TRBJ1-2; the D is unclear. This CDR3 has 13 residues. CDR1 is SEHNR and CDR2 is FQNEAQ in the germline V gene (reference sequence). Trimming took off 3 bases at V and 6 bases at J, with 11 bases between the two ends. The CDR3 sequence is CASSFPVRDGYTF. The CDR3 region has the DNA TGTGCCAGCAGCTTTCCAGTTCGCGATGGCTACACCTTC.

The CDR3 loop reads CASKKRGLLEPQHF. The DNA of the CDR3 is TGTGCCAGCAAGAAGCGGGGCTTGTTGGAGCCCCAGCATTTT. The chain links TRBV2 to TRBJ1-5, with a possible D match to TRBD1 (5 bases). This CDR3 region has 14 residues. Trimming removed 7 bases at V and 8 bases at J, with 18 bases between. Germline V gives CDR1 SNHLY, CDR2 FYNNEI.

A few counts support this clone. In DNA form, the CDR3 reads TGCGCCAGCAGGTCCTACAGGGGGCCTGGGGCCAACGTCCTGACTTTC. Translating gives CASRSYRGPGANVLTF. The gene calls are TRBV5-1 and TRBJ2-6; the match to TRBD1 covers 9 bases. The CDR3 loop spans 16 amino acids. Losses at the gene ends were 5 bases for V and 2 bases for J; bases not matched to a gene: 5. CDR1 and CDR2 (germline): SGHRS, YFSETQ.

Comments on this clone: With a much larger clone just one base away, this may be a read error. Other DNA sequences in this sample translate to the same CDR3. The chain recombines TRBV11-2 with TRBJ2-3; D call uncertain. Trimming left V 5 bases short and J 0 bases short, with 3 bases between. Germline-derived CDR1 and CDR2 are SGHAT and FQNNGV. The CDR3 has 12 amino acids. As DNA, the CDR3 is TGTGCCAGCAGCCCTAGCACAGATACGCAGTATTTT. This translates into CASSPSTDTQYF.

The CDR3 region is CASSHTGGYQETQYF. DNA for the CDR3: TGCGCCAGCAGCCACACCGGCGGGTACCAAGAGACCCAGTACTTC. The V and J genes are TRBV4-1 and TRBJ2-5, with D perhaps matching TRBD2 (5 bases). This CDR3 has 15 residues. V shed 3 bases and J shed 0 bases, with 11 bases lying between them. Germline V gene lookup returns CDR1 MGHRA and CDR2 YSYEKL.